This T cell receptor (beta chain) was sequenced during a study of T cells in Graves' hyperthyroidism and ophthalmopathy. The length of the CDR3 is 12 residues. In germline, CDR1 is MNHGY, CDR2 SAAAGT. There are a few counts of this clonotype. Germline and junction disagree at one end, which may indicate a read error. Amplification of TCR beta CDR3 regions used RNA as the template. The study used the HTBI primer set for a first-round RT-PCR of the TCR CDR3. In TCRdb, the multiplex PCR reads were re-called with MiXCR into one record per CDR3 protein. The sample holds some 200,000 distinct CDR3 sequences, about a sixth seen once.

The source material was blood. The chain joins TRBV6-8 to TRBJ2-3, with D uncertain. This receptor was taken from a man aged 50-59 years with Graves' hyperthyroidism. The chain's CDR3 is CTWQLSTDTQYF. CDR3 DNA sequence: TGCACCTGGCAGCTGAGCACAGATACGCAGTATTTT.